This is a list of T cell receptor beta chains from one sample in a study of blood T cell repertoires in COVID-19. Method: immunoSEQ multiplex PCR; TCRdb's copy keeps in-frame clones and lacks some. The table includes over 110,000 clones, 65% to 85% detected once. The sequenced material came from peripheral blood. These receptor sequences come from a woman aged 60-70 years with acute or convalescent COVID-19. CDR3s include the opening cysteine and the closing phenylalanine or tryptophan. The order of the fields is J gene, CDR3 length, V gene, CDR3 protein.

>TRBJ2-7|15|TRBV19
CASSTRGERTYEQYF
>TRBJ1-1|14|TRBV5-3
CARSSIQGSPEAFF
>TRBJ2-3|13|TRBV5-1
CASSRQFTDTQYF
>TRBJ2-1|15|TRBV5-1
CASSSGDRVGNEQFF
>TRBJ1-1|13|TRBV6-5
CASRGQPNTEAFF
>TRBJ2-5|16|TRBV11-2
CASSLDGPLAGGTPYF
>TRBJ2-2|13|TRBV5-1
CASSSGTPGELFF
>TRBJ2-3|15|TRBV30
CAWSALGASTDTQYF
>TRBJ2-7|15|TRBV28
CASSLVWTGFGEQYF
>TRBJ2-5|14|TRBV6-6
CASSWAYGGETQYF
>TRBJ2-2|17|TRBV5-4
CASSLQLRGTNTGELFF
>TRBJ2-7|13|TRBV7-9
CASSSGHLYEQYF
>TRBJ2-7|14|TRBV20-1
CSASRLAGVVEQYF
>TRBJ2-3|17|TRBV10-3
CAISEGLAGVFGDTQYF
>TRBJ2-7|16|TRBV2
CASTKSNSGRSGEQYF
>TRBJ2-1|17|TRBV4-2
CASSQDQVALANNEQFF
>TRBJ2-3|17|TRBV4-2
CASSQDSPPLSTDTQYF
>TRBJ2-1|16|TRBV11-2
CASSLDPLAGYNEQFF
>TRBJ2-1|16|TRBV3-1/TRBV3-2
CASSQAVPGGYNEQFF
>TRBJ1-5|16|TRBV10-2
CASTEGRASGNQPQHF
>TRBJ2-7|13|TRBV27
CASSPGVSYEQYF
>TRBJ2-2|14|TRBV19
CASSLAGSTGELFF
>TRBJ2-5|12|TRBV7-9
CASSQTSATQYF
>TRBJ2-3|15|TRBV7-9
CASSSRPGDTDTQYF
>TRBJ2-7|15|TRBV7-2
CASSLLGQGVDEQYF
>TRBJ1-1|13|TRBV6-5
CASSFRQGGEAFF
>TRBJ2-1|14|TRBV2
CASSLIRSYNEQFF
>TRBJ2-7|15|TRBV5-6
CASSFGTGLSYEQYF
>TRBJ2-7|13|TRBV11-3
CASSLDGGGEQYF
>TRBJ1-1|13|TRBV6-1
CASSETRRQGANF
>TRBJ2-3|15|TRBV6-5
CASSLSGGGRDTQYF
>TRBJ2-2|16|TRBV7-9
CASRNLRWEDTGELFF
>TRBJ2-7|15|TRBV6-5
CASSRRGDRTYEQYF
>TRBJ2-1|15|TRBV5-1
CASSNIADTYNEQFF
>TRBJ2-1|13|TRBV27
CASSFAESREQFF
>TRBJ1-1|14|TRBV5-6
CASSILIMNTEAFF
>TRBJ2-1|16|TRBV5-1
CASSLGERRGLGEQFF
>TRBJ1-2|16|TRBV11-2
CASSPWARDSNYGYTF
>TRBJ1-3|14|TRBV7-9
CASSLTSSGNTIYF
>TRBJ2-3|21|TRBV12-1
CASSFRVEGLAGVACGDTQYF
>TRBJ2-3|12|TRBV12-3/TRBV12-4
CASSPGTRAQYF
>TRBJ1-1|15|TRBV10-3
CAISDTGGVNTEAFF
>TRBJ2-2|19|TRBV21-1
CASSPFPLGLADLTGELFF
>TRBJ2-1|16|TRBV4-2
CASSAYTSGNYNEQFF
>TRBJ2-5|14|TRBV7-9
CASSSTGGAETQYF
>TRBJ2-1|13|TRBV5-1
CASSPGLLNEQFF
>TRBJ1-1|11|TRBV6-5
CASSLLHEAFF
>TRBJ2-2|17|TRBV5-1
CASSFTYRDRNTGELFF
>TRBJ2-1|16|TRBV15
CATSFERELSYNEQFF
>TRBJ1-4|16|TRBV7-9
CATGLLGGETNEKLFF